The 25 T cell receptor beta chains in this list originate from one sample, sequenced in a study of breast tumors, draining lymph nodes, adjacent tissues. Axillary draining lymph nodes of breast cancer patients supplied the node samples. From the multiplex PCR reads, TCRdb called clonotypes with MiXCR, one entry per CDR3 protein. The sample yields 75,000 to 100,000 distinct CDR3 sequences, about 21% seen once. The sequenced material came from axillary lymph node tissue. These receptors came from a female donor with breast cancer. Some clones in this sample may be carry-over from other donors' samples.

With regard to this clonotype: A single base separates this from a much larger clone, so it may be a read error. The chain links TRBV11-3 to TRBJ2-2, with D possibly matching TRBD1 (5 bases). Germline V gives CDR1 SGHNT, CDR2 YENEEA. V dropped 6 bases and J dropped 6 bases, with 14 bases sitting between them. CDR3 size: 14 residues. In DNA, the CDR3 is TGTGCCAGCAGGTCCGACAGCAAAGCCGGGGAGCTGTTTTTT. It specifies CASRSDSKAGELFF.

In this sample, this clonotype turned up once. A much larger clone differs from this one at a single base, so this may be a read error. DNA of the CDR3: TGTGCCAGCAGCCAAGTTATCGGTCCTGGCTACACCTTC. Its translation: CASSQVIGPGYTF. V gene TRBV3-1 combines with J gene TRBJ1-2; D is unresolved. Trimming removed 1 base from V and 7 bases from J, with 10 bases in between. The CDR3 consists of 13 residues. Germline values: CDR1 LGHDT, CDR2 YNNKEL (reference sequence).

This clonotype showed up many times. V gene TRBV5-4 combines with J gene TRBJ2-1; D ambiguous. V was clipped by 1 base and J by 8 bases, with 13 bases between them. The CDR3 is 14 residues long. In germline, CDR1 is SGHNT, CDR2 YYREEE (reference sequence). CDR3 nucleotide sequence: TGTGCCAGCAGCTTGAAGGGCGGAAGAGATGAGCAGTTCTTC. Translating gives CASSLKGGRDEQFF. Variable domain in full (rest from reference TRBV5-4 and TRBJ2-1): ETGVTQSPTHLIKTRGQQVTLRCSSQSGHNTVSWYQQALGQGPQFIFQYYREEENGRGNFPPRFSGLQFPNYSSELNVNALELDDSALYLCASSLKGGRDEQFFGPGTRLTVL.

On this clonotype: This clone may be a read error of a much larger clone one base away. This chain connects TRBV14 to TRBJ2-1; 14 bases are a match to TRBD2. From germline, CDR1 is SGHDN and CDR2 FVKESK. The CDR3 covers 15 residues. The CDR3 is CASSQVTSGRALQLF. The CDR3 bases are TGTGCCAGCAGCCAAGTGACTAGCGGGAGGGCACTCCAGCTCTTC.

In its sample, this clonotype was seen many times. This chain uses TRBV5-1 with TRBJ2-3, with no clear D. The V and J ends lost 2 bases and 6 bases respectively, with 13 bases between them. The CDR3 spans 14 residues. Germline-derived CDR1 and CDR2 are SGHRS and YFSETQ. CDR3 protein: CASSFRSRADTQYF. CDR3 nucleotides: TGCGCCAGCAGCTTTCGGTCCCGCGCGGATACGCAGTATTTT.

Comments on this clonotype: Since a much larger clone is just one base distant, this may be a read error. The gene calls are TRBV19 and TRBJ2-2; D may correspond to TRBD1 or TRBD2 (6 bases each). This CDR3 is built from 15 residues. In germline, CDR1 is LNHDA, CDR2 SQIVND (reference sequence). The CDR3: CVSSIGVGGTGELFF. CDR3 in DNA: TGTGTCAGTAGTATAGGTGTAGGGGGGACCGGGGAGCTGTTTTTT.

This clonotype has at least ten counts. The chain is built from TRBV7-3 and TRBJ1-5, with unresolved D. This CDR3 has 14 residues. V lost 1 base, J lost 4 bases, and 8 bases lay in between. CDR1 is SGHTA, CDR2 FQGTGA, per germline. CDR3 region: CASSLNGPNQPQHF. DNA of the CDR3: TGTGCCAGCAGCTTAAACGGTCCGAATCAGCCCCAGCATTTT.

With regard to this clonotype: Just one base apart from a much larger clone, this may be a read error. V and J are TRBV9 and TRBJ2-3; 7 bases map to TRBD1. The trim removed 6 bases at V and 2 bases at J, leaving 9 bases unmatched. In germline, CDR1 is SGDLS, CDR2 YYNGEE. The CDR3 has 15 residues. The CDR3 spells CASNETGAFTDTQYF. CDR3 in DNA: TGTGCCAGCAACGAAACAGGGGCCTTCACAGATACGCAGTATTTT. The variable domain in full, completed from reference TRBV9 and TRBJ2-3, reads DSGVTQTPKHLITATGQRVTLRCSPRSGDLSVYWYQQSLDQGLQFLIQYYNGEERAKGNILERFSAQQFPDLHSELNLSSLELGDSALYFCASNETGAFTDTQYFGPGTRLTVL.

This clonotype was counted at least ten times. This sequence joins TRBV7-2 and TRBJ1-5, with unresolved D. CDR1 is SGHTA and CDR2 is FQGNSA in the germline V gene. The CDR3 sequence is 13 residues long. V dropped 5 bases and J dropped 4 bases, with 9 bases sitting between them. CDR3 region: CASSPHMNQPQHF. CDR3 sequence (DNA): TGTGCCAGCAGCCCCCACATGAATCAGCCCCAGCATTTT.

The V call is TRBV28, the J call TRBJ2-7; 8 nucleotides agree with TRBD2. V shed 2 bases and J 5 bases; nucleotides not matched to a gene: 8. Germline lookup yields CDR1 MDHEN and CDR2 SYDVKM. The CDR3 is 15 residues long. Here the CDR3 DNA reads TGTGCCAGCAGTTTAGGGAGCGGGAGTAAGAACGAGCAGTACTTC. It yields the protein CASSLGSGSKNEQYF. Variable domain in full (rest from reference TRBV28 and TRBJ2-7): DVKVTQSSRYLVKRTGEKVFLECVQDMDHENMFWYRQDPGLGLRLIYFSYDVKMKEKGDIPEGYSVSREKKERFSLILESASTNQTSMYLCASSLGSGSKNEQYFGPGTRLTVT.

As regards this clonotype: A much larger clone lies a single base off, so this may be a read error. The V gene is TRBV3-1, the J gene TRBJ1-6; TRBD1 agrees at 10 bases. CDR3 length: 15 residues. CDR1 and CDR2 from the germline V gene are LGHDT and YNNKEL (reference sequence). In nucleotides, the CDR3 is TGTGCCGGCAGCCACGGGGACAGGGGTAATTCACCCCTCCACTTT. It codes for CAGSHGDRGNSPLHF.

This clonotype was detected a few times. One base away lies a much larger clone, so this may be a sequencing read error. The J gene is TRBJ2-1, the V gene TRBV5-1; 8 nucleotides agree with TRBD1. In germline, CDR1 is SGHRS, CDR2 YFSETQ. The CDR3 consists of 16 residues. DNA of the CDR3: TGCGCCAGCAGCCGGCGATCAGGGGGCTTAGACAATGAGCAGCTCTTC. Translation gives CASSRRSGGLDNEQLF.

Details on this clonotype: A much more abundant neighbour one base away suggests this may be a read error. This rearrangement joins TRBV19 to TRBJ2-1; possibly TRBD2 for D (6 bases). Germline-derived CDR1 and CDR2 are LNHDA and SQIVND (reference sequence). The CDR3 has 13 amino acids. The V end lost 8 bases, the J end lost 5 bases, and 13 bases lay between the germline ends. The chain's CDR3 is CASGGWGDNEQFF. CDR3 in DNA: TGTGCCAGTGGGGGGTGGGGTGACAATGAGCAGTTCTTC.

There are many counts of this clonotype. The rearrangement links TRBV5-4 to TRBJ2-1; 11 bases line up with TRBD2. The CDR3 totals 16 residues. The ends lost 6 bases at V and 4 bases at J; junction bases unmatched: 9. From germline, CDR1 is SGHNT and CDR2 YYREEE (reference sequence). The CDR3 DNA reads as TGTGCCAGCAAAACCGGGACTAGCGGAAATTACAATGAGCAGTTCTTC. Residues: CASKTGTSGNYNEQFF.

Points on this clonotype: This may come from a read error, since a much larger clone is one base off. The chain recombines TRBV19 with TRBJ1-4; tentative D call: TRBD1 (6 bases). The CDR3 spans 14 residues. CDR1 is LNHDA and CDR2 is SQIVND in the germline V gene (reference sequence). The CDR3 coding sequence is TGTGCCAGTAGTCGTCGAGGGGGGAATGAAAAACTGCTTTTT. Its translation: CASSRRGGNEKLLF.

The chain uses TRBV28 and TRBJ1-2, with no clear D. The V end lost 3 bases, the J end lost 6 bases, and 20 bases lay between the germline ends. The CDR3 contains 16 residues. The germline gives CDR1 MDHEN, CDR2 SYDVKM. Written as DNA, the CDR3 is TGTGCCAGCAGTTTGCCCATTGGTCAGAAGAGGCATGGCTACACCTTC. Protein: CASSLPIGQKRHGYTF.

As concerns this clonotype: A much more abundant neighbour one base away suggests this may be a read error. The rearrangement uses TRBV6-5 and TRBJ2-2; 11 bases map to TRBD2. Germline V CDR1 and CDR2: MNHEY, SVGAGI. CDR3 length equals 16 residues. CDR3 nucleotides: TGTGCCAGCAGAAAACCCGGGACTAGCGGCACCGGGGAGCTGTATTTT. Protein sequence: CASRKPGTSGTGELYF.

This clonotype was counted many times. The rearrangement links TRBV6-1 to TRBJ1-6, with a possible D match to TRBD1 (6 bases). Trimming shortened V by 0 bases and J by 7 bases, and 10 bases separated the two germline ends. Germline CDR1 reads MNHNS; CDR2 reads SASEGT. The CDR3 is 15 amino acids. The CDR3 sequence is CASSEASTGNSPLHF. The DNA of the CDR3 is TGTGCCAGCAGTGAAGCTAGTACAGGGAATTCACCCCTCCACTTT.

This clonotype was recorded many times. The chain joins TRBV30 to TRBJ2-5, with D possibly matching TRBD1 (5 bases). The CDR3 is 11 residues long. The germline CDR1 and CDR2 sequences are GTSNPN and SVGIG (reference sequence). With 0 bases removed from V and 9 bases from J, the gap between germline ends came to 8 bases. In DNA, the CDR3 is TGTGCCTGGAGTGTGACAGTCGCCCAGTACTTC. Residues: CAWSVTVAQYF.

The table lists this clonotype with many counts. V and J are TRBV3-1 and TRBJ2-7, with 7 positions matching TRBD2. The CDR3 extends over 14 amino acids. V shed 4 bases and J 3 bases; nucleotides not matched to a gene: 6. CDR1 and CDR2 (germline): LGHDT, YNNKEL (reference sequence). The CDR3 region is CASSPREGRYEQYF. The CDR3, as DNA: TGTGCCAGCAGCCCGAGGGAGGGCCGCTACGAGCAGTACTTC.

Remarks on this clonotype: A much larger clone differs by one base, so this may be a read error. The V gene is TRBV7-6, the J gene TRBJ2-1, with a weak D call TRBD2 (5 bases). Trimming took 6 bases from V and 7 from J, leaving 13 bases between them. CDR1 SGHVS and CDR2 FNYEAQ come from the germline V gene. The CDR3 sequence is 13 residues long. The CDR3 DNA sequence: TGTGCCAGCAGTTGGACGGGGAGTAATGAGCAGTTCTTC. Translation gives CASSWTGSNEQFF.

There are many counts of this clonotype. The genes are TRBV6-2 or TRBV6-3 and TRBJ1-2, with 7 bases lining up with TRBD1. CDR3 length: 13 residues. Trimming cost V 4 bases and J 6 bases; bases outside gene matches: 5. CDR1 and CDR2 (germline): MNHEY, SVGEGT. The CDR3 nucleotides are TGTGCCAGCAGTTGGGGACAGACAAATGGCTACACCTTC. The encoded protein is CASSWGQTNGYTF.

Points on this clonotype: A much bigger clone sits one base away, suggesting this may be a read error. The rearrangement uses TRBV11-2 and TRBJ2-3, with D uncertain. The CDR3 contains 12 residues. The ends were cut back, 5 bases at V and 6 bases at J, with 9 bases in the middle. Germline V CDR1 and CDR2: SGHAT, FQNNGV. In DNA form, the CDR3 reads TGTGCCAGCAGCCCGCTTCCCGATACGCAGTATTTT. It yields the protein CASSPLPDTQYF.

V and J are TRBV24-1 and TRBJ2-2; TRBD2 aligns across 10 bases. Trimming took 2 bases from V and 4 from J; bases not matched to a gene: 3. The CDR3 length is 16 residues. Germline V gives CDR1 KGHDR, CDR2 SFDVKD. The CDR3 here is CATSDSGTSVTGELFF. The CDR3 DNA is TGTGCCACCAGTGATTCCGGGACTAGCGTCACCGGGGAGCTGTTTTTT.

In its sample, this clonotype was seen many times. The rearrangement uses TRBV5-4 and TRBJ1-2, with D perhaps matching TRBD1 (5 bases). V lost 2 bases, J lost 8 bases, and 19 bases lay in between. CDR3 length: 15 residues. Germline values: CDR1 SGHNT, CDR2 YYREEE (reference sequence). The CDR3 loop reads CASSLPRTDEGGYTF. The CDR3 bases are TGTGCCAGCAGCTTACCTAGGACGGACGAGGGGGGCTACACCTTC. The whole variable domain, remainder taken from reference TRBV5-4 and TRBJ1-2, is ETGVTQSPTHLIKTRGQQVTLRCSSQSGHNTVSWYQQALGQGPQFIFQYYREEENGRGNFPPRFSGLQFPNYSSELNVNALELDDSALYLCASSLPRTDEGGYTFGSGTRLTVV.